This T cell receptor beta chain was observed in a study of OX40 agonist ivuxolimab in advanced cancers. Overall study: Treatment of patients was with ivuxolimab, an agonistic anti-OX40 (CD134) antibody. The study gave patients intravenous ivuxolimab at 0.01 to 10 mg/kg every 2 weeks. Prior checkpoint blockade (anti-PD-1, anti-PD-L1 or anti-CTLA-4) was permitted; approximately 44% had it.

Overall study results and limits: Antigen specificity was not determined for the expanded peripheral T cells.

This clone was detected only a few times. The antigen is undetermined. The CDR3 is 15 amino acids. Per germline, CDR1 MNHEY and CDR2 SVGAGI. V was cut by 0 bases and J by 7 bases, with 10 bases left in between. This table comes from immunoSEQ multiplex PCR, and its TCRdb copy is limited to in-frame clones, with some not included. The sample yields tens of thousands of clones, approximately 80% seen once. The chain links TRBV6-5 to TRBJ1-6; no reliable D call. This receptor was obtained from an adult with an advanced solid tumor such as melanoma, head and neck, liver or kidney cancer. The sample here was CD4+ or CD8+ T cells sorted from blood, taken in a trial of the OX40 agonist ivuxolimab. The CDR3 protein is CASSYSLSGNSPLHF. As DNA, the CDR3 is TGTGCCAGCAGTTACTCGTTGTCCGGAAATTCACCCCTCCACTTT.